A single sample gave rise to the 4 T cell receptor beta chains below, sequenced in a study of graft-versus-host responses after intestinal transplantation. Repertoires were generated with immunoSEQ multiplex PCR, while TCRdb's copy carries only in-frame clones and drops some. The sample holds tens of thousands of clones, around 93% seen once. Source: PBMCs, taken about 120 weeks after a first intestinal transplant, on the day of a second. Receptors originate from a human patient who received an intestinal transplant, so some T cells may come from the graft donor.

This chain connects TRBV7-2 to TRBJ2-7; 11 positions match TRBD2. CDR1 is SGHTA and CDR2 is FQGNSA in the germline V gene. This CDR3 region has 19 residues. V trimming: 2 bases; J trimming: 5 bases; junction bases outside the gene matches: 17. The CDR3 region is CASSLIAGVAGGPRNEQYF. The CDR3, as DNA: TGTGCCAGCAGCTTAATTGCTGGGGTAGCGGGAGGGCCGAGGAACGAGCAGTACTTC.

Details on this clone: The junction and the germline gene differ at one end; a read error may be behind it. Other DNA sequences in this specimen translate into the identical CDR3. The genes are TRBV7-7 and TRBJ2-7, with TRBD1 matching over 10 bases. The CDR3 length is 15 residues. The germline CDR1 and CDR2 sequences are SSHAT and FNYEAQ (reference sequence). CDR3 bases: TGTGCTAGCAGCTTAGGGACAGGGGATACCTACGAGCAGTACTTC. Translated: CASSLGTGDTYEQYF.

In DNA, the CDR3 is TGTGCCAGCAGTCCGCTCGGACAGGGGAAAAAACTGTTTTTT. Its translation is CASSPLGQGKKLFF. V gene TRBV28 combines with J gene TRBJ1-4; TRBD1 matches at 9 bases. This CDR3 has 14 residues. Unmatched junction bases numbered 7, after V lost 5 bases and J lost 9 bases. Germline V gene lookup returns CDR1 MDHEN and CDR2 SYDVKM.

The chain links TRBV19 to TRBJ2-7, with 10 bases identical to TRBD2. The germline CDR1 and CDR2 sequences are LNHDA and SQIVND (reference sequence). The CDR3 runs 15 residues. The trim removed 1 base at V and 3 bases at J, leaving 3 bases unmatched. The CDR3 spells CASSIGPSGSYEQYF. CDR3 DNA sequence: TGTGCCAGTAGTATAGGTCCTAGCGGGAGCTACGAGCAGTACTTC.